One sample yielded the 26 T cell receptor beta chains listed below, sequenced in a study of cytomegalovirus exposure and HLA in healthy donors. 13 Jbeta primers and 60 Vbeta primers were used for the PCR. The data were produced by immunoSEQ multiplex PCR, yet TCRdb's version contains in-frame clones alone and is incomplete. The sample lists roughly 190,000 clones, roughly 80% seen once, with less than 2.5% in the top ten. The source material was PBMCs. The receptors shown here come from a woman aged 25 to 39 in good health and CMV-seropositive.

The CDR3 bases are TGTGCCAGCAGCGTAGTGACGGGGGTGAGCACTGAAGCTTTCTTT. It codes for CASSVVTGVSTEAFF. J is TRBJ1-1 and V is TRBV9; D possibly corresponds to TRBD1 (5 bases). CDR1 and CDR2 from the germline V gene are SGDLS and YYNGEE. The CDR3 consists of 15 residues. V lost 0 bases and J lost 4, with 13 bases in between.

The chain couples TRBV11-2 to TRBJ2-5; D might be TRBD2 (6 bases). The V gene lost 1 base and the J gene lost 7 bases, with 10 bases spanning the gap. The CDR3 is 13 residues long. The germline V gene encodes CDR1 SGHAT and CDR2 FQNNGV. The CDR3 spells CASSLVAGMTQYF. The CDR3, as DNA: TGTGCCAGCAGCTTAGTCGCGGGGATGACCCAGTACTTC.

This chain links TRBV5-1 with TRBJ2-5; D uncertain. The CDR3 covers 13 residues. Trimming left V 4 bases short and J 4 bases short, with 11 bases between. Germline-derived CDR1 and CDR2 are SGHRS and YFSETQ. The CDR3: CASSRTVAETQYF. CDR3 DNA: TGCGCCAGCAGCCGAACGGTCGCAGAGACCCAGTACTTC.

In its sample, this clone was seen once. The rearrangement links TRBV11-2 to TRBJ1-2, with 8 bases lining up with TRBD1. V trimming: 5 bases; J trimming: 8 bases; junction bases outside the gene matches: 10. Germline values: CDR1 SGHAT, CDR2 FQNNGV. The CDR3 has 14 amino acids. The CDR3 reads CASSTLQGAGGYTF. In DNA form, the CDR3 reads TGTGCCAGCAGCACACTTCAGGGGGCTGGAGGCTACACCTTC.

V gene TRBV6-1 combines with J gene TRBJ2-1; 7 nucleotides agree with TRBD2. The CDR3 totals 14 residues. Germline CDR1 and CDR2: MNHNS and SASEGT. Unmatched junction bases numbered 3, after V lost 0 bases and J lost 7 bases. The CDR3 sequence: CASSEAGGVNEQFF. In DNA form, the CDR3 reads TGTGCCAGCAGTGAAGCGGGAGGGGTGAATGAGCAGTTCTTC.

This clone was seen only once. The V and J genes are TRBV30 and TRBJ1-4; TRBD1 matches 10 bases. CDR3 length: 14 residues. Germline V gene sequence: CDR1 GTSNPN, CDR2 SVGIG (reference sequence). The junction had 5 bases not matched to a gene; V was cut back by 2 bases and J by 8 bases. The CDR3 region is CAWSRQGAWEKLFF. The CDR3 DNA is TGTGCCTGGAGTAGACAGGGGGCCTGGGAAAAACTGTTTTTT.

This clone has just a few counts. The CDR3 ends on some other residue instead of the conserved phenylalanine or tryptophan, so this is likely a read error. The DNA is omitted, as the CDR3 cannot be located on it reliably, and the CDR3 follows TCRdb's listing. The chain carries TRBV28 and TRBJ1-1; the DNA was not compared with TRBD1, the D call given in the table. Germline CDR1 reads MDHEN; CDR2 reads SYDVKM. The CDR3 is 12 amino acids in total, end residues counted. The CDR3 loop reads CASSSLDRTLMI.

The rearrangement joins TRBV5-6 to TRBJ2-1; 11 bases are a match to TRBD2. V dropped 2 bases and J dropped 9; count of bases not matched to a gene: 10. This CDR3 region has 16 residues. The germline CDR1 and CDR2 sequences are SGHDT and YYEEEE. The CDR3: CASSLISGGASGEQFF. In nucleotides, the CDR3 is TGTGCCAGCAGCTTAATTAGCGGGGGGGCCTCGGGTGAGCAGTTCTTC.

This clone was seen a few times. The gene calls are TRBV2 and TRBJ1-1; the D is unclear. The CDR3 runs 12 residues. V gave up 6 bases and J gave up 5 bases, with 10 bases separating them. The germline CDR1 and CDR2 sequences are SNHLY and FYNNEI. In DNA form, the CDR3 reads TGTGCCAGCAGCGTACGGGATACTGAAGCTTTCTTT. Residues: CASSVRDTEAFF.

This sequence joins TRBV29-1 and TRBJ2-7; TRBD2 aligns across 14 bases. Germline assignment: CDR1 SQVTM and CDR2 ANQGSEA. V gave up 5 bases and J gave up 1 base; unmatched junction bases: 1. This CDR3 spans 14 amino acids. The CDR3 region has the DNA TGCAGCGTTTGGACTAGCGGGAGGTCCTACGAGCAGTACTTC. Translation: CSVWTSGRSYEQYF.

The rearrangement uses TRBV25-1 and TRBJ2-3, with 10 bases lining up with TRBD1. V lost 8 bases and J lost 4; bases outside the gene matches: 9. This CDR3 is 15 amino acids long. CDR1 and CDR2 (germline): MGHDK, SYGVNS. Here the CDR3 reads CASGGGTGVPDTQYF. The CDR3 DNA reads as TGTGCCAGCGGAGGAGGGACAGGGGTCCCAGATACGCAGTATTTT.

The chain recombines TRBV7-9 with TRBJ1-3, with D unresolved. This CDR3 spans 16 amino acids. From germline, CDR1 is SEHNR and CDR2 FQNEAQ (reference sequence). The V end lost 4 bases, the J end lost 0 bases, and 13 bases lay between the germline ends. CDR3 sequence (DNA): TGTGCCAGCAGCTCATCAGCGGCGCTCTCTGGAAACACCATATATTTT. This sequence encodes CASSSSAALSGNTIYF.

The gene calls are TRBV19 and TRBJ2-1, with D possibly being TRBD1 (6 bases). This CDR3 region has 16 residues. The germline gives CDR1 LNHDA, CDR2 SQIVND (reference sequence). V lost 4 bases to trimming and J lost 4 bases, with 17 bases between them. The CDR3: CASSTDPGTYYNEQFF. CDR3 DNA: TGTGCCAGTAGTACGGACCCCGGGACATATTACAATGAGCAGTTCTTC.

This chain connects TRBV10-3 to TRBJ2-7; D gene unclear. Trimming took 7 bases from V and 3 from J, leaving 16 bases between them. The germline V gene has CDR1 ENHRY and CDR2 SYGVKD. This CDR3 is built from 14 residues. The DNA for the CDR3 is TGTGCCATCACCGAGCGTTCCGGCCTCTACGAGCAGTACTTC. As protein: CAITERSGLYEQYF.

The gene calls are TRBV29-1 and TRBJ1-2, with a weak D call TRBD1 (6 bases). Trimming shortened V by 4 bases and J by 8 bases, and 11 bases separated the two germline ends. CDR1 SQVTM and CDR2 ANQGSEA come from the germline V gene. This CDR3 region has 11 residues. CDR3 in amino acids: CSVVRDKGYTF. The DNA for the CDR3 is TGCAGCGTTGTACGGGACAAGGGCTACACCTTC.

This chain connects TRBV6-1 to TRBJ1-4; the D is unclear. CDR3 length: 12 residues. CDR1 and CDR2 (germline): MNHNS, SASEGT. Trimming removed 10 bases at V and 1 base at J, with 7 bases between. CDR3 in amino acids: CATQKTNEKLFF. The CDR3 region has the DNA TGTGCCACCCAGAAAACTAATGAAAAACTGTTTTTT.

The chain is built from TRBV5-1 and TRBJ2-7; unclear D gene. Trimming pared 0 bases from V and 4 bases from J, leaving 11 bases between. The CDR3 spans 14 residues. CDR1 and CDR2 (germline): SGHRS, YFSETQ. The CDR3, as DNA: TGCGCCAGCAGCTTGGATTTGCGTGGTTACGAGCAGTACTTC. This sequence encodes CASSLDLRGYEQYF. Using reference TRBV5-1 and TRBJ2-7 for the parts outside the CDR3, the full variable domain is KAGVTQTPRYLIKTRGQQVTLSCSPISGHRSVSWYQQTPGQGLQFLFEYFSETQRNKGNFPGRFSGRQFSNSRSEMNVSTLELGDSALYLCASSLDLRGYEQYFGPGTRLTVT.

V and J are TRBV10-3 and TRBJ2-3, with 9 bases identical to TRBD2. Germline V lookup: CDR1 ENHRY, CDR2 SYGVKD. With 6 bases clipped from V and 6 bases from J, the junction kept 16 bases outside the gene matches. This CDR3 is built from 17 residues. CDR3 coding DNA: TGTGCCATCAGGGAGGAGAGCGGGAGGACCGCCCGTGATACGCAGTATTTT. As protein: CAIREESGRTARDTQYF.

This clone has a handful of counts. This chain connects TRBV28 to TRBJ2-7; 8 bases are a match to TRBD2. CDR3 size: 14 residues. The V and J ends lost 3 bases and 2 bases, in that order; junction bases with no gene match: 3. Germline assignment: CDR1 MDHEN and CDR2 SYDVKM. CDR3 bases: TGTGCCAGCAGTTTGAGCGGGGGCCCCTACGAGCAGTACTTC. Residues: CASSLSGGPYEQYF.

In its sample, this clone was seen a few times. The V call is TRBV6-5, the J call TRBJ1-4; 8 bases are a match to TRBD1. CDR1 is MNHEY and CDR2 is SVGAGI in the germline V gene. V lost 3 bases to trimming and J lost 8 bases; unmatched junction nucleotides: 8. The CDR3 extends over 15 amino acids. CDR3 in DNA: TGTGCCAGCAGTTATGGGACAGGCGGAGGAGAAAAACTGTTTTTT. Translated, it gives CASSYGTGGGEKLFF.

The gene calls are TRBV7-6 and TRBJ1-4; 7 nucleotides align to TRBD1. The junction had 11 bases not matched to a gene; V was cut back by 5 bases and J by 11 bases. From germline, CDR1 is SGHVS and CDR2 FNYEAQ. The CDR3 length is 14 residues. The CDR3, as DNA: TGTGCCAGCAGCCAGAGACGGGACAGCCTTAAACTGTTTTTT. Translation: CASSQRRDSLKLFF.

CDR3 region: CASSYGQNSYNEQFF. The DNA of the CDR3 is TGTGCCAGCAGTTACGGACAGAACTCCTACAATGAGCAGTTCTTC. The rearrangement joins TRBV6-5 to TRBJ2-1; D might be TRBD1 (6 bases). The CDR3 is 15 amino acids. With 2 bases removed from V and 0 bases from J, the gap between germline ends came to 8 bases. Germline loops: CDR1 MNHEY, CDR2 SVGAGI.

This clone has only one observation. The CDR3: CASSGGGFHGYTF. CDR3 in DNA: TGTGCCAGCAGTGGTGGGGGCTTTCATGGCTACACCTTC. The genes are TRBV25-1 and TRBJ1-2; maybe TRBD1 (6 bases). Per the germline V gene, CDR1 is MGHDK and CDR2 is SYGVNS. The V end was cut by 4 bases, the J end by 6 bases, with 12 bases between. There are 13 residues in the CDR3.

This chain connects TRBV25-1 to TRBJ2-3, with TRBD1 matching 9 bases. Germline CDR1 MGHDK, CDR2 SYGVNS. The CDR3 consists of 14 residues. V lost 3 bases, J lost 4 bases, and 2 bases stayed unmatched. This CDR3 is CASSDTGGADTQYF. The CDR3 nucleotides are TGTGCCAGCAGTGATACAGGGGGCGCAGATACGCAGTATTTT.

The chain employs TRBV5-8 and TRBJ2-5; TRBD2 is a possible D gene (7 bases). This CDR3 has 14 residues. From germline, CDR1 is SGHTS and CDR2 YDEGEE. Trimming cost V 4 bases and J 5 bases, with 15 bases left between them. CDR3 in DNA: TGTGCCAGCAGCGGGGGGGGGCCGAGGGAGACCCAGTACTTC. Translation gives CASSGGGPRETQYF. The entire variable domain, with the rest obtained from reference TRBV5-8 and TRBJ2-5, is as follows: EAGVTQSPTHLIKTRGQQATLRCSPISGHTSVYWYQQALGLGLQFLLWYDEGEERNRGNFPPRFSGRQFPNYSSELNVNALELEDSALYLCASSGGGPRETQYFGPGTRLLVL.

The CDR3 is CATSRQMNTEAFF. The CDR3 DNA reads as TGTGCCACCAGCAGACAAATGAACACTGAAGCTTTCTTT. V usage is TRBV15 and J usage is TRBJ1-1; D not resolved. Trimming left V 2 bases short and J 0 bases short, with 4 bases between. The germline gives CDR1 LNHNV, CDR2 YYDKDF (reference sequence). The CDR3 contains 13 residues.